This T cell receptor beta chain was captured in a study of OX40 agonist ivuxolimab in advanced cancers. Findings and limits, study-wide: Partial responders at 0.1-3.0 mg/kg showed near-lowest clonal expansion. On average, CD8+ T cells showed a greater number of expanded clones than CD4+.

The repertoire was sequenced with immunoSEQ multiplex PCR; TCRdb's copy has only in-frame clones and lacks some. The data show roughly 9,400 clones, 70% seen once. Of note for this clone: Its antigen is currently unknown.

CDR3 size: 16 residues. CDR1 and CDR2 (germline): PRHDT, FYEKMQ (reference sequence). J was trimmed by 4 bases and V by 4 bases; bases with no gene match: 10. This chain joins TRBV13 and TRBJ2-5, with 9 positions matching TRBD1. This sample comprised CD4+ or CD8+ T cells sorted from blood, obtained in a trial of the OX40 agonist ivuxolimab. The sequence derives from an adult with an advanced solid tumor such as melanoma, head and neck, liver or kidney cancer. The CDR3 DNA reads TGTGCCAGCAGCTCCCTAGGGACAGGGATGGGAGAGACCCAGTACTTC. It codes for CASSSLGTGMGETQYF.